This TCR beta chain was captured by sequencing in a study of blood T cell repertoires in COVID-19. About the study: Sites across the United States, Italy and Spain contributed samples from acute and convalescent COVID-19. T cells, B-cell-depleted T cells, or PBMCs provided the cDNA or gDNA that served as material.

The CDR3 totals 12 residues. V was pared by 8 bases and J by 7 bases, with 17 bases between. Germline-derived CDR1 and CDR2 are GTSNPN and SVGIG (reference sequence). Methods used by the authors: Reference gene primers were amplified, and this amplification served to estimate nucleated cell counts. Clones were read by immunoSEQ multiplex PCR, and TCRdb kept only the in-frame ones, dropping some. V and J calls and clone size are as listed in that table; D and trimming were resolved from the DNA. Among 350,000 to 450,000 clones listed, 70% to 90% were seen once. Seattle patients were enrolled while actively infected and followed longitudinally.

The chain recombines TRBV30 with TRBJ1-2; possibly TRBD1 for D (5 bases). The specimen sequenced was peripheral blood. The clonotype was recovered from a woman aged 55-69 years with COVID-19, enrolled during active disease. CDR3 amino acids: CATEPGSAGYTF. The CDR3 region has the DNA TGTGCCACTGAGCCAGGGTCGGCTGGCTACACCTTC.